This T cell receptor beta chain emerged from a study of shared clonotypes between healthy human individuals. For unsorted PBMC, about 290 ng DNA per replicate equaled approximately 30,000 T cell genomes. This table comes from immunoSEQ multiplex PCR, and its TCRdb copy is limited to in-frame clones, with some not included. Among around 500,000 clones listed, almost 80% were seen once. The clonotype was recovered from a woman aged 40-49 years in good health. Some clones in this sample may be carry-over from other donors' samples. Sequenced input: PBMCs.

The CDR3, as DNA: TGTGCCAGCAGCTTAGGGCCCAGGGGAAACACTGAAGCTTTCTTT. This sequence encodes CASSLGPRGNTEAFF. J is TRBJ1-1 and V is TRBV7-2; D might be TRBD1 (6 bases). The germline V and J ends were trimmed by 1 base and 2 bases, with 11 bases remaining between them. This CDR3 is 15 amino acids long. Per germline, CDR1 SGHTA and CDR2 FQGNSA.